A single T cell receptor beta chain is shown here with its context. This entry belongs to a study of blood T cell repertoires in COVID-19. About the study: The origin of the acute and convalescent COVID-19 samples was the United States, Italy and Spain. From T cells, B-cell-depleted T cells, or PBMCs came the material, which was cDNA or gDNA.

CDR3 length: 16 residues. CDR1 SGHRS and CDR2 YFSETQ come from the germline V gene. Unmatched junction bases numbered 2, after V lost 0 bases and J lost 4 bases. Under the authors' procedure: Reference gene primer amplification gave estimated nucleated cell counts. Method: immunoSEQ multiplex PCR; TCRdb's copy keeps in-frame clones and lacks some. V and J calls and clone size are as listed in that table; D and trimming were resolved from the DNA. The sample lists about 99,000 clones, roughly 84% occurring once. Sequenced input: peripheral blood. This sequence joins TRBV5-1 and TRBJ2-5, with TRBD2 identical over 14 bases. The TCR originated in a human donor in a cohort sampled during active COVID-19. CDR3 coding DNA: TGCGCCAGCAGCTTGGGACTAGCGGGAGGGGCAGAGACCCAGTACTTC. Its protein is CASSLGLAGGAETQYF. The whole variable domain, remainder taken from reference TRBV5-1 and TRBJ2-5, is KAGVTQTPRYLIKTRGQQVTLSCSPISGHRSVSWYQQTPGQGLQFLFEYFSETQRNKGNFPGRFSGRQFSNSRSEMNVSTLELGDSALYLCASSLGLAGGAETQYFGPGTRLLVL.